The 27 T cell receptor beta chains given below trace back to one sample, sequenced in a study of shared clonotypes between healthy human individuals. Produced via immunoSEQ multiplex PCR; TCRdb's table is partial and in-frame only. The sample contains about 1.1 million clones, approximately 80% of which appear only once. Sequenced input: memory CD4+ T cells from PBMCs. Subset meaning: CD45RA-negative fraction. The receptors shown here come from a man aged 18 to 29 in good health. Some clones in this sample may be carry-over from other donors' samples.

In this sample, this clone turned up many times. The chain couples TRBV10-3 to TRBJ2-5; the D gene is possibly TRBD2 (6 bases). This CDR3 has 12 residues. The V and J ends lost 10 bases and 4 bases respectively, with 13 bases between them. The germline gives CDR1 ENHRY, CDR2 SYGVKD. CDR3 in amino acids: CATTAGTETQYF. CDR3 coding DNA: TGTGCCACGACCGCGGGGACAGAGACCCAGTACTTC.

The rearrangement uses TRBV7-2 and TRBJ2-5, with D perhaps TRBD1 or TRBD2 (5 bases each). There are 15 residues in the CDR3. Trimming took 5 bases from V and 5 from J, leaving 18 bases between them. CDR1 and CDR2 from the germline V gene are SGHTA and FQGNSA. The DNA for the CDR3 is TGTGCCAGCAGCCGGGGACGGCCTCCCGGGGAGACCCAGTACTTC. Translation gives CASSRGRPPGETQYF. Complete variable domain (other parts from reference TRBV7-2 and TRBJ2-5): GAGVSQSPSNKVTEKGKDVELRCDPISGHTALYWYRQSLGQGLEFLIYFQGNSAPDKSGLPSDRFSAERTGGSVSTLTIQRTQQEDSAVYLCASSRGRPPGETQYFGPGTRLLVL.

The J gene is TRBJ1-6, the V gene TRBV6-1; tentative D call: TRBD1 (5 bases). Germline V lookup: CDR1 MNHNS, CDR2 SASEGT. This CDR3 comprises 15 residues. Trimming shortened V by 7 bases and J by 8 bases, and 18 bases separated the two germline ends. The CDR3 reads CASIIGQGQDSPLHF. CDR3 DNA: TGTGCCAGCATTATAGGACAAGGACAAGATTCACCCCTCCACTTT.

V usage is TRBV11-2 and J usage is TRBJ2-1, with 11 bases that match TRBD2. With V trimmed by 3 bases and J by 5 bases, 3 bases remained unmatched. The CDR3 has 15 amino acids. CDR1 SGHAT and CDR2 FQNNGV come from the germline V gene. The chain's CDR3 is CASSFGLAGHNEQFF. The CDR3 coding sequence is TGTGCCAGCAGCTTCGGACTAGCGGGCCACAATGAGCAGTTCTTC.

The rearrangement joins TRBV7-3 to TRBJ2-1; D gene unclear. This CDR3 region has 17 residues. The germline V gene encodes CDR1 SGHTA and CDR2 FQGTGA. V lost 0 bases, J lost 0 bases, and 12 bases lay in between. CDR3 sequence (DNA): TGTGCCAGCAGCTTAACTGGACGTTTTAGCTCCTACAATGAGCAGTTCTTC. The encoded protein is CASSLTGRFSSYNEQFF.

A remark on this clone: One end of the junction does not line up with germline, which may come from a read error. The chain carries TRBV5-4 and TRBJ2-4, with D maybe TRBD2 (6 bases). The germline CDR1 and CDR2 sequences are SGHNT and YYREEE (reference sequence). CDR3 length: 12 residues. The CDR3 protein is CASSRDSQPAHF. The CDR3 region has the DNA TGTGCCAGCAGCCGGGACTCCCAACCGGCGCACTTC.

The chain carries TRBV11-2 and TRBJ2-7; D may be TRBD1 (6 bases). CDR3 length equals 14 residues. The V gene lost 5 bases and the J gene lost 2 bases, with 13 bases spanning the gap. Germline lookup yields CDR1 SGHAT and CDR2 FQNNGV. The CDR3 DNA reads TGTGCCAGCAGCCCCCTGGGACACGCCTACGAGCAGTACTTC. As protein: CASSPLGHAYEQYF.

A note on this clone: This same CDR3 is encoded by further DNA sequences in the sample. The chain uses TRBV18 and TRBJ2-1; TRBD2 matches at 11 bases. The CDR3 sequence is 15 residues long. J lost 4 bases, V lost 6 bases, and 5 bases had no gene match. The germline gives CDR1 KGHSH, CDR2 LQKENI. The chain's CDR3 is CASSPTSGTYNEQFF. CDR3 nucleotide sequence: TGTGCCAGCTCGCCGACTAGCGGGACTTACAATGAGCAGTTCTTC. Full variable domain (outside the CDR3, taken from reference TRBV18 and TRBJ2-1): NAGVMQNPRHLVRRRGQEARLRCSPMKGHSHVYWYRQLPEEGLKFMVYLQKENIIDESGMPKERFSAEFPKEGPSILRIQQVVRGDSAAYFCASSPTSGTYNEQFFGPGTRLTVL.

The chain carries TRBV9 and TRBJ1-1; D is uncertain. Germline CDR1 SGDLS, CDR2 YYNGEE. This CDR3 is built from 14 residues. Trimming cost V 4 bases and J 1 base, with 11 bases left between them. CDR3 nucleotides: TGTGCCAGCAGCCGGATTAGTGCGAACACTGAAGCTTTCTTT. Protein: CASSRISANTEAFF.

The J gene is TRBJ1-1, the V gene TRBV6-5; D uncertain. Trimming removed 2 bases from V and 3 bases from J, with 10 bases in between. The CDR3 totals 14 residues. Germline-derived CDR1 and CDR2 are MNHEY and SVGAGI. CDR3 nucleotide sequence: TGTGCCAGCAGTTACCAAGGAGCGGACACTGAAGCTTTCTTT. It translates to CASSYQGADTEAFF.

V usage is TRBV7-2 and J usage is TRBJ1-2, with unresolved D. CDR3 length: 13 residues. Germline CDR1 reads SGHTA; CDR2 reads FQGNSA. Trimming stripped 6 bases from V and 5 bases from J, with 13 bases between. The CDR3 DNA follows: TGTGCCAGCAGAGGACCAGTGATTTATGGCTACACCTTC. Its protein product is CASRGPVIYGYTF.

The chain couples TRBV30 to TRBJ1-1; TRBD1 is a possible D gene (6 bases). CDR1 GTSNPN and CDR2 SVGIG come from the germline V gene (reference sequence). Trimming removed 2 bases from V and 4 bases from J, with 20 bases in between. The CDR3 has 16 residues. In DNA, the CDR3 is TGTGCCTGGAGTAGGGCCCTGGGGGGCAGGGCCACTGAAGCTTTCTTT. Protein product: CAWSRALGGRATEAFF.

The rearrangement links TRBV6-1 to TRBJ2-2; D is perhaps TRBD1 (6 bases). The CDR3 runs to 15 residues. V lost 7 bases and J 1 base, leaving 13 bases between the germline ends. Germline assignment: CDR1 MNHNS and CDR2 SASEGT. In nucleotides, the CDR3 is TGTGCCAGCATGAGAGGCAGGGGGAACACCGGGGAGCTGTTTTTT. Protein: CASMRGRGNTGELFF.

The V call is TRBV28, the J call TRBJ1-6; D not certain. The CDR3 spans 12 residues. Germline-derived CDR1 and CDR2 are MDHEN and SYDVKM. The V end lost 1 base, the J end lost 8 bases, and 3 bases lay between the germline ends. CDR3 sequence: CASSLYDSPLHF. In DNA, the CDR3 is TGTGCCAGCAGTTTATACGATTCACCCCTCCACTTT.

The chain employs TRBV5-1 and TRBJ2-6; tentative D call: TRBD1 (5 bases). Germline CDR1 is SGHRS and CDR2 is YFSETQ. The CDR3 runs to 14 residues. Trimming cost V 7 bases and J 4 bases, with 12 bases left between them. CDR3 nucleotide sequence: TGCGCCAGCTCCAGGGATGACGGGGCCAACGTCCTGACTTTC. Translating it yields CASSRDDGANVLTF.

The chain carries TRBV5-1 and TRBJ1-4, with unresolved D. The CDR3 length is 13 residues. Trimming left V 5 bases short and J 3 bases short, with 8 bases between. Germline lookup yields CDR1 SGHRS and CDR2 YFSETQ. The CDR3 loop reads CASRQRANEKLFF. For the CDR3, the DNA is TGCGCCAGCAGACAAAGGGCTAATGAAAAACTGTTTTTT.

The chain couples TRBV5-4 to TRBJ2-5; D unresolved. Per germline, CDR1 SGHNT and CDR2 YYREEE (reference sequence). Trimming left V 1 base short and J 5 bases short, with 12 bases between. The CDR3 contains 14 residues. CDR3 in DNA: TGTGCCAGCAGCTTGCCAAGCGCCCTGGAGACCCAGTACTTC. Protein product: CASSLPSALETQYF.

The gene calls are TRBV28 and TRBJ1-4; no reliable D call. Germline V gene sequence: CDR1 MDHEN, CDR2 SYDVKM. The CDR3 consists of 12 residues. The V gene lost 10 bases and the J gene lost 0 bases, with 6 bases spanning the gap. The CDR3 loop reads CAIEATNEKLFF. Written as DNA, the CDR3 is TGTGCCATCGAAGCAACTAATGAAAAACTGTTTTTT.

As regards this clone: A far bigger clonotype differs at one base, so this is likely a read error. The sample holds other DNA sequences that translate to the same CDR3. The J gene is TRBJ2-7, the V gene TRBV4-3; D possibly corresponds to TRBD2 (6 bases). Per germline, CDR1 LGHNA and CDR2 YSLEER. The CDR3 is 16 amino acids. The CDR3 coding sequence is TGCGCCAGTAGCCAGGGATTATCGGGACTCCGGGCCGAGCAGTACTTC. It specifies CASSQGLSGLRAEQYF.

The chain employs TRBV6-5 and TRBJ1-2; the match to TRBD1 covers 8 bases. Looked up from germline, CDR1 is MNHEY and CDR2 is SVGAGI. V shed 4 bases and J 7 bases; nucleotides not matched to a gene: 11. CDR3 length equals 15 residues. This CDR3 reads CASSSTGTGRGGYTF. The CDR3 nucleotides are TGTGCCAGCAGTTCGACCGGGACAGGTCGTGGTGGCTACACCTTC.

The DNA for the CDR3 is TGTGCCAGCAGTCGCGGCGGGACAGGGCTCACAGATACGCAGTATTTT. Translated, it gives CASSRGGTGLTDTQYF. J is TRBJ2-3 and V is TRBV28, with 9 bases that match TRBD1. The CDR3 spans 16 residues. With V trimmed by 5 bases and J by 2 bases, 8 bases remained unmatched. Germline loops: CDR1 MDHEN, CDR2 SYDVKM. The full variable domain, in which reference TRBV28 and TRBJ2-3 provide the parts outside the CDR3, is DVKVTQSSRYLVKRTGEKVFLECVQDMDHENMFWYRQDPGLGLRLIYFSYDVKMKEKGDIPEGYSVSREKKERFSLILESASTNQTSMYLCASSRGGTGLTDTQYFGPGTRLTVL.

V gene TRBV19 combines with J gene TRBJ1-2; D remains ambiguous. The CDR3 loop spans 13 amino acids. The V gene lost 7 bases and the J gene lost 8 bases, with 17 bases spanning the gap. Germline-derived CDR1 and CDR2 are LNHDA and SQIVND (reference sequence). This chain's CDR3 is CASISNGNSGYTF. In DNA, the CDR3 is TGTGCCAGTATAAGTAATGGGAATTCCGGCTACACCTTC.

This chain joins TRBV7-2 and TRBJ2-1; unclear D gene. This CDR3 region has 16 residues. V was shortened by 5 bases and J by 3 bases, with 17 bases between the two germline ends. CDR1 and CDR2 from the germline V gene are SGHTA and FQGNSA. DNA of the CDR3: TGTGCCAGCAGCCTCTTTGGTCGAGTCGGCTACAATGAGCAGTTCTTC. Protein sequence: CASSLFGRVGYNEQFF.

This clone appeared a few times. The rearrangement uses TRBV28 and TRBJ1-2; D is unresolved. Germline V gene sequence: CDR1 MDHEN, CDR2 SYDVKM. This CDR3 is built from 14 residues. V shed 4 bases and J shed 5 bases, with 14 bases lying between them. CDR3 sequence (DNA): TGTGCCAGCAGTTGGACGGCCCCTGTTTATGGCTACACCTTC. It yields the protein CASSWTAPVYGYTF.

This rearrangement joins TRBV6-1 to TRBJ2-7; D ambiguous. Germline V lookup: CDR1 MNHNS, CDR2 SASEGT. The CDR3 loop spans 15 amino acids. With 3 bases removed from V and 3 bases from J, the gap between germline ends came to 15 bases. CDR3: CASSDLQTWIYEQYF. The CDR3 DNA reads as TGTGCCAGCAGTGACTTACAGACATGGATCTACGAGCAGTACTTC.

The J gene is TRBJ2-1, the V gene TRBV6-1, with 10 positions matching TRBD2. The CDR3 sequence is 15 residues long. From germline, CDR1 is MNHNS and CDR2 SASEGT. Trimming took 3 bases from V and 8 from J; bases not matched to a gene: 7. CDR3 loop: CASSEGLAKIHEQFF. The CDR3 DNA sequence: TGTGCCAGCAGTGAGGGACTAGCGAAGATCCATGAGCAGTTCTTC.

This clone was found a few times. The V and J genes are TRBV2 and TRBJ1-5; a possible D gene is TRBD1 (5 bases). CDR1 and CDR2 from the germline V gene are SNHLY and FYNNEI. This CDR3 region has 13 residues. V was shortened by 6 bases and J by 6 bases, with 12 bases between the two germline ends. The CDR3 DNA follows: TGTGCCAGCAGGTTTGAGGGGAGTCAGCCCCAGCATTTT. Its protein is CASRFEGSQPQHF.